One and the same sample provided the 28 T cell receptor beta chains below, sequenced in a study of T cells after posttransplantation cyclophosphamide. Some clones are missing from TCRdb's copy, which holds only in-frame ones; the method was immunoSEQ multiplex PCR. The table includes about 6,800 clones, more than 80% detected once. Treatment was busulfan-fludarabine conditioning, a marrow graft, and cyclophosphamide on days +3 and +4. The sequenced sample was CD8+ T cells sorted from blood, obtained after allogeneic stem cell transplant with posttransplant cyclophosphamide. The receptors shown here come from a male patient aged 55-69 years who received an allogeneic stem cell transplant from a related donor and was CMV-positive. Part of the T cell pool may stem from the graft donor.

The V gene is TRBV19, the J gene TRBJ1-1; a weak D match, TRBD1 (5 bases). Germline lookup yields CDR1 LNHDA and CDR2 SQIVND (reference sequence). This CDR3 has 14 amino acids. Trimming took 3 bases from V and 3 from J, leaving 11 bases between them. Here the CDR3 reads CASSIGGGDTEAFF. CDR3 nucleotide sequence: TGTGCCAGTAGTATTGGAGGAGGGGACACTGAAGCTTTCTTT.

The chain employs TRBV28 and TRBJ1-4, with D uncertain. Germline-derived CDR1 and CDR2 are MDHEN and SYDVKM. The CDR3 contains 11 residues. Trimming took off 4 bases at V and 13 bases at J, with 10 bases between the two ends. The CDR3 here is CASSYRDLLFF. For the CDR3, the DNA is TGTGCCAGCAGTTACCGTGACTTACTGTTTTTT.

V gene TRBV4-3 combines with J gene TRBJ2-1, with 10 positions matching TRBD2. Germline V gives CDR1 LGHNA, CDR2 YSLEER. This CDR3 has 18 amino acids. The ends lost 0 bases at V and 6 bases at J; junction bases unmatched: 11. Here the CDR3 DNA reads TGCGCCAGCAGCCAAGATCGGTCTAGCGGGGGAGTGCCCAATGAGCAGTTCTTC. Protein: CASSQDRSSGGVPNEQFF.

The chain combines TRBV13 with TRBJ1-1; 10 nucleotides agree with TRBD1. In germline, CDR1 is PRHDT, CDR2 FYEKMQ (reference sequence). The length of the CDR3 is 15 residues. J lost 3 bases, V lost 6 bases, and 7 bases had no gene match. CDR3 in DNA: TGTGCCAGCAGTCACCCTGGACAGGGGGACACTGAAGCTTTCTTT. This translates into CASSHPGQGDTEAFF. Variable domain in full (rest from reference TRBV13 and TRBJ1-1): AAGVIQSPRHLIKEKRETATLKCYPIPRHDTVYWYQQGPGQDPQFLISFYEKMQSDKGSIPDRFSAQQFSDYHSELNMSSLELGDSALYFCASSHPGQGDTEAFFGQGTRLTVV.

V gene TRBV18 combines with J gene TRBJ1-2; TRBD1 aligns across 10 bases. CDR1 is KGHSH, CDR2 LQKENI, per germline. The CDR3 length is 15 residues. Trimming cost V 4 bases and J 7 bases; bases outside gene matches: 9. CDR3 DNA: TGTGCCAGCTCACTACCGGGACAGGGGTCTGTTGGCTACACCTTC. Its protein product is CASSLPGQGSVGYTF.

This chain connects TRBV9 to TRBJ1-6, with D perhaps matching TRBD1 (5 bases). From germline, CDR1 is SGDLS and CDR2 YYNGEE. The ends were cut back, 3 bases at V and 0 bases at J, with 10 bases in the middle. The CDR3 runs 16 residues. The CDR3 DNA follows: TGTGCCAGCAGCGCCCGGGGGGGCTCCTATAATTCACCCCTCCACTTT. It is translated as CASSARGGSYNSPLHF.

The V call is TRBV11-3, the J call TRBJ1-1; D is ambiguous. The V gene's germline CDR1 is SGHNT and CDR2 YENEEA. The CDR3 has 15 residues. The V end lost 5 bases, the J end lost 0 bases, and 13 bases lay between the germline ends. The DNA for the CDR3 is TGTGCCAGCAGCCCCACCACGGGAATGAACACTGAAGCTTTCTTT. Protein sequence: CASSPTTGMNTEAFF.

V gene TRBV4-1 combines with J gene TRBJ2-1; no clear D gene. The ends were cut back, 1 base at V and 6 bases at J, with 4 bases in the middle. This CDR3 spans 12 amino acids. Germline V gene data show CDR1 as MGHRA and CDR2 as YSYEKL. The CDR3 region is CASSQGANEQFF. The CDR3 DNA sequence: TGCGCCAGCAGCCAAGGGGCCAATGAGCAGTTCTTC.

This sequence joins TRBV19 and TRBJ2-1; 11 bases align to TRBD2. The J segment lost 8 bases and the V segment lost 5 bases, leaving 8 bases of the junction unmatched. The V gene's germline CDR1 is LNHDA and CDR2 SQIVND (reference sequence). The CDR3 length is 15 residues. CDR3 residues: CASSAVSGGAYEQFF. The CDR3 region has the DNA TGTGCCAGTAGTGCCGTTAGCGGGGGGGCTTATGAGCAGTTCTTC.

This clone was counted a single time. The genes are TRBV7-2 and TRBJ2-5; TRBD2 aligns across 7 bases. This CDR3 spans 15 amino acids. J was trimmed by 4 bases and V by 5 bases; bases with no gene match: 10. Germline V gene data show CDR1 as SGHTA and CDR2 as FQGNSA. CDR3 sequence (DNA): TGTGCCAGCAGCCCCTGGCCCCGGGAGGCAGAGACCCAGTACTTC. Its translation is CASSPWPREAETQYF.

This chain connects TRBV7-8 to TRBJ1-4, with 11 bases matching TRBD1. Germline V gene data show CDR1 as SGHVS and CDR2 as FQNEAQ. CDR3 length: 15 residues. The V segment lost 1 base and the J segment 9 bases; nucleotides outside the gene matches: 4. The CDR3 DNA reads TGTGCCAGCAGCTTAGTGGGGACAGGGGGGAAAAAACTGTTTTTT. Amino acids: CASSLVGTGGKKLFF.

The CDR3: CASRNRGDTGELFF. CDR3 nucleotide sequence: TGTGCCAGCAGAAACAGGGGGGACACCGGGGAGCTGTTTTTT. The chain combines TRBV6-5 with TRBJ2-2, with 8 bases that match TRBD1. From germline, CDR1 is MNHEY and CDR2 SVGAGI. V lost 6 bases to trimming and J lost 3 bases; unmatched junction nucleotides: 3. This CDR3 is built from 14 residues.

This sequence joins TRBV19 and TRBJ1-1; D not resolved. Germline CDR1 reads LNHDA; CDR2 reads SQIVND (reference sequence). V was shortened by 6 bases and J by 7 bases, with 15 bases between the two germline ends. The CDR3 spans 13 residues. For the CDR3, the DNA is TGTGCCAGTAGGCTAACGCCCGCAAGTGAAGCTTTCTTT. It specifies CASRLTPASEAFF.

The chain links TRBV18 to TRBJ2-3; 7 bases are a match to TRBD2. Germline CDR1 and CDR2: KGHSH and LQKENI. After removal of 4 bases from V and 3 bases from J, the junction contained 10 bases not matched to a gene. The CDR3 has 16 residues. The CDR3 nucleotides are TGTGCCAGCTCACTTACCGCAAGGGAGGGGACAGATACGCAGTATTTT. Translated: CASSLTAREGTDTQYF.

The chain combines TRBV9 with TRBJ2-7; TRBD2 might be the D (5 bases). CDR1 and CDR2 (germline): SGDLS, YYNGEE. CDR3 size: 13 residues. Between the trimmed V and J ends, which lost 1 base and 5 bases, there was a span of 10 bases. CDR3 protein: CASSVRERDEQYF. The CDR3 region has the DNA TGTGCCAGCAGCGTACGAGAGAGGGACGAGCAGTACTTC.

V usage is TRBV6-1 and J usage is TRBJ2-7; D might be TRBD1 (6 bases). The germline V gene encodes CDR1 MNHNS and CDR2 SASEGT. CDR3 length: 19 residues. Trimming left V 0 bases short and J 4 bases short, with 25 bases between. The chain's CDR3 is CASSEAVIGGVSGIYEQYF. The CDR3 DNA is TGTGCCAGCAGTGAAGCGGTTATAGGGGGAGTGTCTGGGATATACGAGCAGTACTTC.

V gene TRBV6-6 combines with J gene TRBJ2-1; D perhaps matches TRBD2 (6 bases). Per the germline V gene, CDR1 is MNHNY and CDR2 is SVGAGI (reference sequence). Trimming left V 2 bases short and J 2 bases short, with 7 bases between. CDR3 length: 14 amino acids. The CDR3 nucleotides are TGTGCCAGCAGTTACGGGGGGACCTACAATGAGCAGTTCTTC. It encodes CASSYGGTYNEQFF.

The chain employs TRBV5-1 and TRBJ2-2; 14 nucleotides line up with TRBD2. Germline V gene data show CDR1 as SGHRS and CDR2 as YFSETQ. CDR3 length: 18 residues. J lost 1 base, V lost 4 bases, and 6 bases had no gene match. This CDR3 is CASSPGLAGAKNTGELFF. CDR3 in DNA: TGCGCCAGCAGCCCGGGACTAGCGGGGGCCAAGAACACCGGGGAGCTGTTTTTT.

V is TRBV9 and J is TRBJ1-4; D is uncertain. Trimming stripped 0 bases from V and 4 bases from J, with 10 bases between. Germline V gene sequence: CDR1 SGDLS, CDR2 YYNGEE. The CDR3 spans 15 residues. CDR3 DNA: TGTGCCAGCAGCGTAGAGGAGACCCTTAATGAAAAACTGTTTTTT. It encodes CASSVEETLNEKLFF.

The V and J genes are TRBV9 and TRBJ2-5; 8 bases are a match to TRBD2. V shed 2 bases and J 0 bases; nucleotides not matched to a gene: 3. This CDR3 is built from 15 residues. The germline gives CDR1 SGDLS, CDR2 YYNGEE. The CDR3, as DNA: TGTGCCAGCAGCGTTGGCGGGGGGCACCAAGAGACCCAGTACTTC. This gives the protein CASSVGGGHQETQYF.

The chain uses TRBV5-6 and TRBJ2-5, with 7 bases that match TRBD1. There are 16 residues in the CDR3. V trimming: 0 bases; J trimming: 2 bases; junction bases outside the gene matches: 7. Germline CDR1 is SGHDT and CDR2 is YYEEEE. The CDR3 spells CASSLVISGGQETQYF. In DNA form, the CDR3 reads TGTGCCAGCAGCTTGGTCATCTCAGGGGGACAAGAGACCCAGTACTTC.

The V and J genes are TRBV10-1 and TRBJ1-5; D is undetermined. The germline V and J ends were trimmed by 3 bases and 2 bases, with 11 bases remaining between them. The CDR3 length is 15 residues. The germline CDR1 and CDR2 sequences are WNHNN and SYGVQD (reference sequence). The CDR3 DNA reads TGCGCCAGCAGTGATCGGGTATTAGGCAATCAGCCCCAGCATTTT. Encoded protein: CASSDRVLGNQPQHF.

CDR3 residues: CASRYQVGYEQYF. The CDR3 coding sequence is TGTGCCAGCAGATATCAGGTCGGATACGAGCAGTACTTC. The chain employs TRBV19 and TRBJ2-7; no definite D call. The V and J ends lost 9 bases and 4 bases respectively, with 16 bases between them. CDR1 LNHDA and CDR2 SQIVND come from the germline V gene (reference sequence). The CDR3 length is 13 residues.

The V call is TRBV4-1, the J call TRBJ1-1; 8 bases agree with TRBD1. V dropped 4 bases and J dropped 4; count of bases not matched to a gene: 5. Germline CDR1 and CDR2: MGHRA and YSYEKL. CDR3 length: 14 amino acids. The CDR3: CASSPLTGVTEAFF. CDR3 bases: TGCGCCAGCAGCCCTCTGACAGGGGTCACTGAAGCTTTCTTT.

The rearrangement links TRBV7-9 to TRBJ1-4, with 8 bases that match TRBD1. The CDR3 totals 14 residues. After removal of 0 bases from V and 6 bases from J, the junction contained 0 bases not matched to a gene. Per the germline V gene, CDR1 is SEHNR and CDR2 is FQNEAQ (reference sequence). Here the CDR3 DNA reads TGTGCCAGCAGCTTAGCCAGGGGGCATGAAAAACTGTTTTTT. It is translated as CASSLARGHEKLFF.

This chain links TRBV5-1 with TRBJ2-7, with D maybe TRBD2 (6 bases). From germline, CDR1 is SGHRS and CDR2 YFSETQ. This CDR3 contains 14 residues. Trimming shortened V by 3 bases and J by 3 bases, and 13 bases separated the two germline ends. The CDR3 here is CASSSEGLSYEQYF. As DNA, the CDR3 is TGCGCCAGCAGCTCGGAGGGGCTAAGCTACGAGCAGTACTTC.

The chain joins TRBV13 to TRBJ2-1; TRBD2 aligns across 7 bases. CDR1 PRHDT and CDR2 FYEKMQ come from the germline V gene (reference sequence). V trimming: 5 bases; J trimming: 7 bases; junction bases outside the gene matches: 11. This CDR3 contains 15 residues. The CDR3 nucleotides read TGTGCCAGCAGCGTTGGACTAGTTTGGTTGAATGAGCAGTTCTTC. Amino acid sequence: CASSVGLVWLNEQFF.

The genes are TRBV5-6 and TRBJ1-1; unclear D gene. CDR3 size: 12 residues. V was clipped by 4 bases and J by 3 bases, with 7 bases between them. From germline, CDR1 is SGHDT and CDR2 YYEEEE. This CDR3 reads CASSPRDTEAFF. CDR3 sequence (DNA): TGTGCCAGCAGCCCGAGGGACACTGAAGCTTTCTTT. The whole variable domain, filled in from reference TRBV5-6 and TRBJ1-1, reads DAGVTQSPTHLIKTRGQQVTLRCSPKSGHDTVSWYQQALGQGPQFIFQYYEEEERQRGNFPDRFSGHQFPNYSSELNVNALLLGDSALYLCASSPRDTEAFFGQGTRLTVV.